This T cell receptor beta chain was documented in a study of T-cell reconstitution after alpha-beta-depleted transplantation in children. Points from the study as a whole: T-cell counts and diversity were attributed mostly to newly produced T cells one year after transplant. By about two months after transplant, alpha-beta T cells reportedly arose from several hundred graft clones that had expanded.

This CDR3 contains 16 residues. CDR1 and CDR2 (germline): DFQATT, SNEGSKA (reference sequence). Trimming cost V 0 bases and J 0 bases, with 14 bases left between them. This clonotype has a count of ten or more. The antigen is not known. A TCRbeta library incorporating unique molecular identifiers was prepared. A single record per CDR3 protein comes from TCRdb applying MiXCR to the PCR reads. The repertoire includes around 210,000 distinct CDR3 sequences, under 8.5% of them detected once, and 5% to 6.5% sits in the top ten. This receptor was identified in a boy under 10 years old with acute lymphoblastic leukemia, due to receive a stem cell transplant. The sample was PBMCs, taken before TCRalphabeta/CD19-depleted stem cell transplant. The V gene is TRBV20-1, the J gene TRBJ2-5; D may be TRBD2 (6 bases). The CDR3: CSARDLTGVYQETQYF. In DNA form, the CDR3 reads TGCAGTGCTAGAGATCTAACGGGGGTATACCAAGAGACCCAGTACTTC.